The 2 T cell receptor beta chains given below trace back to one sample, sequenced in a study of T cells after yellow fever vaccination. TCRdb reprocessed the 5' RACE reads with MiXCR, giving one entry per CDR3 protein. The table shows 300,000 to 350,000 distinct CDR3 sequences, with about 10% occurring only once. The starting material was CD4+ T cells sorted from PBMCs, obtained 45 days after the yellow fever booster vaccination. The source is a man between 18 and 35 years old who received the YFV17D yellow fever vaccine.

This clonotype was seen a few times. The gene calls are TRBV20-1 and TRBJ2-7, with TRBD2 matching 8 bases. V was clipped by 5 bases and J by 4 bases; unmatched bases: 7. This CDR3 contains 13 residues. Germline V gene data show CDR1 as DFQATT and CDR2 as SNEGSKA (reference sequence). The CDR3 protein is CSARGGLSYEQYF. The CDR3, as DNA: TGCAGTGCTCGGGGGGGCCTGTCTTACGAGCAGTACTTC.

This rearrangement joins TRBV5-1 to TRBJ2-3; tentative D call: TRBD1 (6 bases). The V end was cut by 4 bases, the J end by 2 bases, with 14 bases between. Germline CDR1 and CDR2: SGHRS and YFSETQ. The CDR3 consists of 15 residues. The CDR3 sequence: CASSGGRGHTDTQYF. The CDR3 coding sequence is TGCGCCAGCAGCGGGGGCCGAGGGCACACAGATACGCAGTATTTT.